The present entry profiles one T cell receptor (beta chain) with its context. CDR1 SGHTA and CDR2 FQGNSA come from the germline V gene. V was clipped by 5 bases and J by 3 bases, with 13 bases between them. The CDR3 has 15 amino acids. The data stem from a study of early stage breast cancer tumors. TCRdb's copy holds only in-frame clones and misses some; the assay was immunoSEQ multiplex PCR. The sample has 60,000 to 80,000 clones; 65% to 85% are singletons. The chain carries TRBV7-2 and TRBJ2-2; possible D gene TRBD2, 6 bases. The origin of this receptor is a person aged 55-75 years with breast cancer. Sequenced input: blood. The CDR3 here is CASSITWGDTGELFF. CDR3 sequence (DNA): TGTGCCAGCAGCATAACCTGGGGGGACACCGGGGAGCTGTTTTTT.